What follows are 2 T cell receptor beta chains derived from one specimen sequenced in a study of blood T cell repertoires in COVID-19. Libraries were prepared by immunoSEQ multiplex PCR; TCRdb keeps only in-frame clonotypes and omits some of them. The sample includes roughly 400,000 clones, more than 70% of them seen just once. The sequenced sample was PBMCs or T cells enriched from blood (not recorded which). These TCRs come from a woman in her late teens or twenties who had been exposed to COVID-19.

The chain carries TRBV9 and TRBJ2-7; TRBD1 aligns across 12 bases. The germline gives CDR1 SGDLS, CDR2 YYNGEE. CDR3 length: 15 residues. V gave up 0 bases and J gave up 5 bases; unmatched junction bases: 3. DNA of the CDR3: TGTGCCAGCAGCGTAGCTAGGGACAGGGGGCACGAGCAGTACTTC. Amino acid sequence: CASSVARDRGHEQYF.

The DNA of the CDR3 is TGTGCCAGCAGTTACCGGGACAGGGATCGTGCTTTCTTT. Protein sequence: CASSYRDRDRAFF. The rearrangement links TRBV28 to TRBJ1-1; the match to TRBD1 covers 9 bases. V dropped 4 bases and J dropped 11; count of bases not matched to a gene: 8. The CDR3 is made up of 13 amino acids. Looked up from germline, CDR1 is MDHEN and CDR2 is SYDVKM.